The 25 T cell receptor beta chains below all came from one sample that was sequenced in a study of cytomegalovirus exposure and HLA in healthy donors. Produced via immunoSEQ multiplex PCR; TCRdb's table is partial and in-frame only. The repertoire includes around 130,000 clones, 85% to 90% of them detected once, and roughly 2% sits in the top ten. The sample was PBMCs. The source is a woman in her 30s in good health and CMV-seronegative.

The V call is TRBV7-2, the J call TRBJ2-1; tentative D call: TRBD2 (6 bases). The CDR3 has 15 residues. Germline CDR1 is SGHTA and CDR2 is FQGNSA. Trimming removed 5 bases from V and 1 base from J, with 12 bases in between. Written as DNA, the CDR3 is TGTGCCAGCAGCGCCAGCGGGTTATCCTACAATGAGCAGTTCTTC. It translates to CASSASGLSYNEQFF.

Details on this clone: The identical CDR3 is also encoded by other nucleotide sequences in the sample. The chain employs TRBV5-6 and TRBJ2-5; 8 bases are shared with TRBD1. The trim removed 2 bases at V and 1 base at J, leaving 1 base unmatched. The CDR3 is made up of 14 amino acids. Germline V gives CDR1 SGHDT, CDR2 YYEEEE. This chain's CDR3 is CASSFGQGQETQYF. CDR3 coding DNA: TGTGCCAGCAGCTTTGGACAGGGCCAAGAGACCCAGTACTTC. Full variable domain (missing parts from reference TRBV5-6 and TRBJ2-5): DAGVTQSPTHLIKTRGQQVTLRCSPKSGHDTVSWYQQALGQGPQFIFQYYEEEERQRGNFPDRFSGHQFPNYSSELNVNALLLGDSALYLCASSFGQGQETQYFGPGTRLLVL.

The chain uses TRBV7-2 and TRBJ2-7; D is unresolved. Trimming took 1 base from V and 0 from J, leaving 7 bases between them. Per the germline V gene, CDR1 is SGHTA and CDR2 is FQGNSA. This CDR3 comprises 14 residues. CDR3 nucleotides: TGTGCCAGCAGCTTAGATCAGGCCTCCTACGAGCAGTACTTC. Translation: CASSLDQASYEQYF.

The chain recombines TRBV23-1 with TRBJ2-2, with 14 bases matching TRBD2. TRBV23-1 is marked as an open reading frame, function uncertain. V lost 4 bases to trimming and J lost 1 base; unmatched junction nucleotides: 8. The CDR3 spans 19 residues. In DNA form, the CDR3 reads TGCGCCAGCAGTCCAATGGGACTAGCGGGGGTACTGAACACCGGGGAGCTGTTTTTT. Translation: CASSPMGLAGVLNTGELFF.

J is TRBJ1-1 and V is TRBV4-3, with a possible D match to TRBD1 (6 bases). Germline-derived CDR1 and CDR2 are LGHNA and YSLEER. The CDR3 totals 15 residues. Trimming took 1 base from V and 0 from J, leaving 9 bases between them. In nucleotides, the CDR3 is TGCGCCAGCAGCCAAGGGGGGCGGATGAACACTGAAGCTTTCTTT. Protein: CASSQGGRMNTEAFF.

The sample holds a few counts of this clone. The V call is TRBV5-1, the J call TRBJ2-1, with D hard to call. V lost 2 bases and J 8 bases, leaving 8 bases between the germline ends. Germline-derived CDR1 and CDR2 are SGHRS and YFSETQ. This CDR3 comprises 12 residues. The CDR3 loop is CASSFPGYEQFF. The DNA of the CDR3 is TGCGCCAGCAGCTTCCCTGGCTATGAGCAGTTCTTC. The complete variable domain, with remaining parts taken from reference TRBV5-1 and TRBJ2-1, reads KAGVTQTPRYLIKTRGQQVTLSCSPISGHRSVSWYQQTPGQGLQFLFEYFSETQRNKGNFPGRFSGRQFSNSRSEMNVSTLELGDSALYLCASSFPGYEQFFGPGTRLTVL.

This chain links TRBV7-2 with TRBJ1-5; unclear D gene. The CDR3 contains 15 residues. The germline V gene has CDR1 SGHTA and CDR2 FQGNSA. Trimming removed 1 base from V and 0 bases from J, with 7 bases in between. CDR3 DNA: TGTGCCAGCAGCTTAGTTGTTAGTAGCAATCAGCCCCAGCATTTT. Protein: CASSLVVSSNQPQHF.

About this clone: Since a much larger clone is just one base distant, this may be a read error. The chain has TRBV20-1 and TRBJ1-1; the D gene is possibly TRBD1 (6 bases). The CDR3 is made up of 10 amino acids. CDR1 is DFQATT, CDR2 SNEGSKA, per germline (reference sequence). CDR3 region: CNASQGRAFF. CDR3 DNA sequence: TGCAATGCTTCACAGGGCCGGGCTTTCTTT.

This chain joins TRBV2 and TRBJ2-1; D not certain. Germline-derived CDR1 and CDR2 are SNHLY and FYNNEI. The CDR3 extends over 14 amino acids. Trimming took 4 bases from V and 0 from J, leaving 7 bases between them. As DNA, the CDR3 is TGTGCCAGCAGTGGGCGGAGCTCCTACAATGAGCAGTTCTTC. Translated, it gives CASSGRSSYNEQFF.

This sequence joins TRBV7-2 and TRBJ2-1; 9 bases agree with TRBD2. CDR3 length equals 16 residues. V shed 5 bases and J 6 bases; nucleotides not matched to a gene: 11. The germline V gene has CDR1 SGHTA and CDR2 FQGNSA. CDR3 in amino acids: CASSRGSSGAANEQFF. The CDR3 DNA reads TGTGCCAGCAGCCGGGGGTCTAGCGGGGCCGCCAATGAGCAGTTCTTC.

The chain has TRBV10-3 and TRBJ1-2; TRBD1 might be the D (6 bases). Germline CDR1 reads ENHRY; CDR2 reads SYGVKD. CDR3 length equals 14 residues. V lost 5 bases and J lost 7, with 17 bases in between. CDR3 amino acids: CAISSAGEVGGYTF. The CDR3 nucleotides read TGTGCCATCAGTAGCGCAGGGGAAGTGGGTGGCTACACCTTC.

The chain has TRBV9 and TRBJ2-2; D is possibly TRBD2 (6 bases). V was cut by 3 bases and J by 3 bases, with 12 bases left in between. The CDR3 sequence is 15 residues long. CDR1 and CDR2 from the germline V gene are SGDLS and YYNGEE. The CDR3 sequence: CASSEGRRDTGELFF. The CDR3 DNA is TGTGCCAGCAGCGAGGGGAGGCGGGACACCGGGGAGCTGTTTTTT.

The chain employs TRBV7-9 and TRBJ2-7; 9 positions match TRBD1. V trimming: 4 bases; J trimming: 5 bases; junction bases outside the gene matches: 18. The CDR3 totals 18 residues. The V gene's germline CDR1 is SEHNR and CDR2 FQNEAQ (reference sequence). The CDR3 here is CASSSPLFRDREEHEQYF. The CDR3, as DNA: TGTGCCAGCAGCTCCCCTTTATTCCGGGACAGGGAAGAACACGAGCAGTACTTC.

This chain connects TRBV11-3 to TRBJ2-1, with 8 bases lining up with TRBD2. CDR1 is SGHNT, CDR2 YENEEA, per germline. Trimming at V came to 5 bases and at J to 10 bases, leaving 10 bases not matched to a gene. The CDR3 totals 14 residues. For the CDR3, the DNA is TGTGCCAGCAGCGCCCTCCGGGGGGGCCGGGAGCAGTTCTTC. This gives the protein CASSALRGGREQFF.

This rearrangement joins TRBV7-9 to TRBJ2-2; maybe TRBD1 (6 bases). The ends were cut back, 6 bases at V and 5 bases at J, with 16 bases in the middle. This CDR3 region has 15 residues. The germline V gene encodes CDR1 SEHNR and CDR2 FQNEAQ (reference sequence). The CDR3 coding sequence is TGTGCCAGCAGACAGGGAGATCTAGAGACCGGGGAGCTGTTTTTT. Translating it yields CASRQGDLETGELFF.

This clone was observed a handful of times. The rearrangement uses TRBV4-1 and TRBJ1-5, with D maybe TRBD1 (5 bases). V was shortened by 0 bases and J by 9 bases, with 9 bases between the two germline ends. This CDR3 has 13 amino acids. The germline CDR1 and CDR2 sequences are MGHRA and YSYEKL. Written as DNA, the CDR3 is TGCGCCAGCAGCCAAGACAAGGGACTGCCCCAGCATTTT. This translates into CASSQDKGLPQHF.

The table lists this clone with many counts. The chain links TRBV10-3 to TRBJ1-2; D is uncertain. Looked up from germline, CDR1 is ENHRY and CDR2 is SYGVKD. The CDR3 runs 14 residues. Deletions cut 3 bases from V and 12 bases from J, with 20 bases between. The CDR3 DNA reads as TGTGCCATCAGTGAAGACACGTTTAAGGAAGGAAACACCTTC. Its protein product is CAISEDTFKEGNTF.

V gene TRBV6-1 combines with J gene TRBJ2-6; weak D call: TRBD2 (5 bases). The CDR3 has 14 residues. Germline CDR1 is MNHNS and CDR2 is SASEGT. Trimming left V 6 bases short and J 13 bases short, with 19 bases between. CDR3 nucleotide sequence: TGTGCCAGCAGCTCCAGCGGCGGGCTTCGGGTCCTGACTTTC. Translated, it gives CASSSSGGLRVLTF.

The V call is TRBV7-2, the J call TRBJ2-7; TRBD1 aligns across 10 bases. This CDR3 contains 14 residues. From germline, CDR1 is SGHTA and CDR2 FQGNSA. V shed 8 bases and J 1 base; nucleotides not matched to a gene: 5. The chain's CDR3 is CASAEGQGSYEQYF. The CDR3 bases are TGTGCCAGCGCGGAGGGACAGGGGTCCTACGAGCAGTACTTC.

In nucleotides, the CDR3 is TGTGCCTGGAGAAAGAATGGCGGAAACATTCAGTACTTC. The encoded protein is CAWRKNGGNIQYF. The J gene is TRBJ2-4, the V gene TRBV30; no clear D. The germline V gene encodes CDR1 GTSNPN and CDR2 SVGIG (reference sequence). The CDR3 covers 13 residues. Trimming shortened V by 3 bases and J by 6 bases, and 12 bases separated the two germline ends. Drawing the rest from reference TRBV30 and TRBJ2-4, the complete variable domain is SQTIHQWPATLVQPVGSPLSLECTVEGTSNPNLYWYRQAAGRGLQLLFYSVGIGQISSEVPQNLSASRPQDRQFILSSKKLLLSDSGFYLCAWRKNGGNIQYFGAGTRLSVL.

A word on this clone: The sample holds other DNA sequences that translate to the same CDR3. The J gene is TRBJ2-4, the V gene TRBV9, with D possibly matching TRBD2 (5 bases). Germline CDR1 is SGDLS and CDR2 is YYNGEE. The CDR3 contains 14 residues. V lost 0 bases to trimming and J lost 7 bases, with 11 bases between them. The CDR3 here is CASSVAGVGNIQYF. Written as DNA, the CDR3 is TGTGCCAGCAGCGTAGCCGGGGTAGGGAACATTCAGTACTTC.

This clone was seen a single time. The chain has TRBV2 and TRBJ1-3; 7 bases are a match to TRBD1. This CDR3 comprises 15 residues. The germline V gene encodes CDR1 SNHLY and CDR2 FYNNEI. J gave up 2 bases and V 5 bases, and 6 bases lay outside the gene matches. The CDR3 loop is CASSLDRVAGNTIYF. In nucleotides, the CDR3 is TGTGCCAGCAGTCTTGACAGGGTAGCTGGAAACACCATATATTTT.

J is TRBJ2-7 and V is TRBV5-4; D is ambiguous. The CDR3 contains 13 residues. Per the germline V gene, CDR1 is SGHNT and CDR2 is YYREEE (reference sequence). With 3 bases removed from V and 2 bases from J, the gap between germline ends came to 9 bases. CDR3 loop: CASSYLAAYEQYF. CDR3 DNA sequence: TGTGCCAGCAGCTATTTGGCGGCCTACGAGCAGTACTTC.

This sequence joins TRBV9 and TRBJ1-1; D remains unclear. The CDR3 contains 12 residues. The V gene's germline CDR1 is SGDLS and CDR2 YYNGEE. Deletions cut 4 bases from V and 6 bases from J, with 10 bases between. CDR3 DNA: TGTGCCAGCAGCCTAACGTCCTCTGAAGCTTTCTTT. Translating it yields CASSLTSSEAFF.

V and J are TRBV6-5 and TRBJ2-1; 12 nucleotides match TRBD1. The germline CDR1 and CDR2 sequences are MNHEY and SVGAGI. The CDR3 consists of 16 residues. The V and J ends lost 4 bases and 8 bases, in that order; junction bases with no gene match: 9. CDR3: CASSWDRGPTGDEQFF. CDR3 in DNA: TGTGCCAGCAGTTGGGACAGGGGGCCGACCGGGGATGAGCAGTTCTTC.